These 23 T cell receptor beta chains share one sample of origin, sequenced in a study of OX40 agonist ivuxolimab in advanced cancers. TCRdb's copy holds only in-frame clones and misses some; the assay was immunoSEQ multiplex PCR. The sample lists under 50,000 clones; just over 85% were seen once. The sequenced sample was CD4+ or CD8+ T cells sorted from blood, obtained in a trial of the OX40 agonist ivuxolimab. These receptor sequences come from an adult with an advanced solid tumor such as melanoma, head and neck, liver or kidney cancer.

CDR3 DNA: TGTGCCAGCAGTCCTTATCGTCAGGGGTTTGACTATGGCTACACCTTC. It is translated as CASSPYRQGFDYGYTF. V is TRBV27 and J is TRBJ1-2; possibly TRBD1 for D (6 bases). This CDR3 is 16 amino acids long. V dropped 5 bases and J dropped 3 bases, with 19 bases sitting between them. CDR1 and CDR2 (germline): MNHEY, SMNVEV (reference sequence).

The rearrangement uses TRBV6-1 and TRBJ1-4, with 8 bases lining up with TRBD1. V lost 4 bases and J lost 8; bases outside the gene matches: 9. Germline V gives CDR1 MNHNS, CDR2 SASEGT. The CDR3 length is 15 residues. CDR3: CASSGTGPVGEKLFF. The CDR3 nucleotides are TGTGCCAGCAGTGGGACAGGGCCTGTTGGAGAAAAACTGTTTTTT.

The CDR3 DNA sequence: TGTGCCAGCAGTCCGGCCCAGCGGGGAATCACAGATACGCAGTATTTT. Translation gives CASSPAQRGITDTQYF. The chain uses TRBV28 and TRBJ2-3, with TRBD2 matching over 7 bases. The CDR3 totals 16 residues. The V and J ends lost 5 bases and 2 bases, in that order; junction bases with no gene match: 10. Germline V gene data show CDR1 as MDHEN and CDR2 as SYDVKM.

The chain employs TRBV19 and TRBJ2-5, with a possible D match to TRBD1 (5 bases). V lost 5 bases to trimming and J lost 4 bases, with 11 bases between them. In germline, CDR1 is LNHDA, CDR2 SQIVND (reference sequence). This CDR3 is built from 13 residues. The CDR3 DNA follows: TGTGCCAGTAGTTCCAGACAGAGAGAGACCCAGTACTTC. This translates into CASSSRQRETQYF.

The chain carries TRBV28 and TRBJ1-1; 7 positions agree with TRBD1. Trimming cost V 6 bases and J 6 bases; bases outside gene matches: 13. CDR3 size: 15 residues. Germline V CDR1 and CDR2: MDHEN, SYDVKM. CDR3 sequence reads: CASRLFATGSPEAFF. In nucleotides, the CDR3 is TGTGCCAGCAGGCTATTCGCGACAGGGTCGCCTGAAGCTTTCTTT.

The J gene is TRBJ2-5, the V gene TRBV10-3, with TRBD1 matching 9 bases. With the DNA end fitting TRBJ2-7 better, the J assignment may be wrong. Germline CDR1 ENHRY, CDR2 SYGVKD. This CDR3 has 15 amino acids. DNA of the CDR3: TGTGCCATCAGTGAGGAAACAGGGGGCCCCTACGAGCAGTACTTC. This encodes CAISEETGGPYEQYF.

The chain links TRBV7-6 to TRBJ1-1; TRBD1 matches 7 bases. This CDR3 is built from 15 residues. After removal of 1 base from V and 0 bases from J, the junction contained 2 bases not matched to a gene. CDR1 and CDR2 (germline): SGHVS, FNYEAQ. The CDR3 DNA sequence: TGTGCCAGCAGCTTAGAGGACAGGATGAACACTGAAGCTTTCTTT. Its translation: CASSLEDRMNTEAFF.

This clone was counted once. In DNA form, the CDR3 reads TGTGCCAGCAGTTCGGGACGGTTGGCCGCGGTTGAGCAGTACTTC. Translating it yields CASSSGRLAAVEQYF. The chain joins TRBV28 to TRBJ2-7, with D perhaps matching TRBD1 or TRBD2 (5 bases each). Germline loops: CDR1 MDHEN, CDR2 SYDVKM. V dropped 4 bases and J dropped 7 bases, with 20 bases sitting between them. The CDR3 covers 15 residues.

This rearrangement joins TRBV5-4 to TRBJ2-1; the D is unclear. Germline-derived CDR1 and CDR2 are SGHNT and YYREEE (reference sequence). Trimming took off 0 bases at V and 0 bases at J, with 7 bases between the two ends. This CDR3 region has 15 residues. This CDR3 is CASSLGRSSYNEQFF. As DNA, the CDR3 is TGTGCCAGCAGCTTGGGGCGGAGCTCCTACAATGAGCAGTTCTTC. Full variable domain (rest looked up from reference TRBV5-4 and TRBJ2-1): ETGVTQSPTHLIKTRGQQVTLRCSSQSGHNTVSWYQQALGQGPQFIFQYYREEENGRGNFPPRFSGLQFPNYSSELNVNALELDDSALYLCASSLGRSSYNEQFFGPGTRLTVL.

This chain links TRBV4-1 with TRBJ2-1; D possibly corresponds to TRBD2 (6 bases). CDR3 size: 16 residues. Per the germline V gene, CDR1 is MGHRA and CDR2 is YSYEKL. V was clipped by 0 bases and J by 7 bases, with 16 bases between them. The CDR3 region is CASSQEVWGVGNEQFF. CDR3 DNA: TGCGCCAGCAGCCAAGAAGTGTGGGGGGTGGGTAATGAGCAGTTCTTC.

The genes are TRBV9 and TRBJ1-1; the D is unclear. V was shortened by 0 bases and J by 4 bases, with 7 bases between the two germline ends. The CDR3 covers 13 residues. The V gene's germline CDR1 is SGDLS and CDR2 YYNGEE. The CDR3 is CASSVGGSTEAFF. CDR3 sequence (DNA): TGTGCCAGCAGCGTAGGGGGAAGCACTGAAGCTTTCTTT.

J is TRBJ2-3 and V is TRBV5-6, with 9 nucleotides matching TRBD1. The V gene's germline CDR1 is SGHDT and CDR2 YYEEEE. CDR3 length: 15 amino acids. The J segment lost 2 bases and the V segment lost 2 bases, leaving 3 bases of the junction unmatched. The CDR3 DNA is TGTGCCAGCAGCTTCGGGACAGGGTTCACAGATACGCAGTATTTT. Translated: CASSFGTGFTDTQYF. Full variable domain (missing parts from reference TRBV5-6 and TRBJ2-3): DAGVTQSPTHLIKTRGQQVTLRCSPKSGHDTVSWYQQALGQGPQFIFQYYEEEERQRGNFPDRFSGHQFPNYSSELNVNALLLGDSALYLCASSFGTGFTDTQYFGPGTRLTVL.

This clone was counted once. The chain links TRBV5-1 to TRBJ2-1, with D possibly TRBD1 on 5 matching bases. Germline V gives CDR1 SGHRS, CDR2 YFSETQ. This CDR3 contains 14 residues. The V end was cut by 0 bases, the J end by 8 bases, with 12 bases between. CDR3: CASSLATVQDEQFF. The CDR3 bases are TGCGCCAGCAGCTTGGCGACAGTTCAGGATGAGCAGTTCTTC.

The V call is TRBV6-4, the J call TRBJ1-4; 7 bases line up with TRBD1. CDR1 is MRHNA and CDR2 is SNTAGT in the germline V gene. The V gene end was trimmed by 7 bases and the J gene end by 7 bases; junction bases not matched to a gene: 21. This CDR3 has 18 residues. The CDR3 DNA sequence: TGTGCCAGCATCGACCTCAGGGGGGGGGCGGAGGAGACTGAAAAACTGTTTTTT. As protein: CASIDLRGGAEETEKLFF.

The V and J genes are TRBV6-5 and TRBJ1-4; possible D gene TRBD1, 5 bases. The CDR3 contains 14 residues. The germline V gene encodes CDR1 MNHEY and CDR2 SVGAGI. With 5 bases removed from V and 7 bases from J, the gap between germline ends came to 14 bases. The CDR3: CASSPPGGREKLFF. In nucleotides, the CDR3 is TGTGCCAGCAGTCCGCCGGGGGGACGTGAAAAACTGTTTTTT.

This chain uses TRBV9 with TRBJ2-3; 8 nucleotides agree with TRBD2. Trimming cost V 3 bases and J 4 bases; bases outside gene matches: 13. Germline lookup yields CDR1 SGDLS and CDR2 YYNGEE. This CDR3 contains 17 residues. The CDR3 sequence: CASSAGPLGLASDTQYF. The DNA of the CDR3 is TGTGCCAGCAGCGCGGGACCCCTTGGACTAGCTTCAGATACGCAGTATTTT.

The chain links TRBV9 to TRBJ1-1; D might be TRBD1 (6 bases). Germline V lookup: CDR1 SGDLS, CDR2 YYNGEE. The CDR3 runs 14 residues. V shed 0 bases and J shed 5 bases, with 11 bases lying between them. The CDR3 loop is CASSVGTEDTEAFF. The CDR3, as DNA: TGTGCCAGCAGCGTAGGGACAGAGGATACTGAAGCTTTCTTT.

CDR3 in amino acids: CASSLEGSYNEQFF. The CDR3 nucleotides are TGTGCCAGCAGCTTAGAGGGTTCCTACAATGAGCAGTTCTTC. This rearrangement joins TRBV7-9 to TRBJ2-1; D is unresolved. V lost 1 base to trimming and J lost 1 base, with 5 bases between them. The CDR3 consists of 14 residues. CDR1 and CDR2 from the germline V gene are SEHNR and FQNEAQ (reference sequence).

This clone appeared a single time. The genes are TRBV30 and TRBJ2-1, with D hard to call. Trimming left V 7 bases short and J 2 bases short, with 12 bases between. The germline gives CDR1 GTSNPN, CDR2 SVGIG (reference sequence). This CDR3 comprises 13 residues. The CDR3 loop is CALLESPYNEQFF. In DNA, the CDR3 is TGTGCCTTATTAGAAAGCCCCTACAATGAGCAGTTCTTC.

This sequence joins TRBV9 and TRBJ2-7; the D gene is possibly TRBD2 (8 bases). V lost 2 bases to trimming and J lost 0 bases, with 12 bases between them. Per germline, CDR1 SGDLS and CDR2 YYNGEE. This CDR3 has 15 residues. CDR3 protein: CASSVSGDSSYEQYF. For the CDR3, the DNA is TGTGCCAGCAGCGTTAGCGGGGACAGCTCCTACGAGCAGTACTTC.

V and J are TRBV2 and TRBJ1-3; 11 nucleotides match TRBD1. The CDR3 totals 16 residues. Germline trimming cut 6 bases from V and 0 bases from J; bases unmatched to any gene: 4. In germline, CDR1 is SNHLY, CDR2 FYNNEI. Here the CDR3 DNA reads TGTGCCAGCAGCCCCGGGACAGGGGGCTCTGGAAACACCATATATTTT. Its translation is CASSPGTGGSGNTIYF.

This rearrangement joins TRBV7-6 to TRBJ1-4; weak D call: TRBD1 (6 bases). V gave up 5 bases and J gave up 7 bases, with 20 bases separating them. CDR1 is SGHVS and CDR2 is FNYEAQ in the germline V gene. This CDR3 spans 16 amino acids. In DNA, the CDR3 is TGTGCCAGCAGCCCGGCACCTCTTGGGGGCCTTGAAAAACTGTTTTTT. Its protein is CASSPAPLGGLEKLFF.

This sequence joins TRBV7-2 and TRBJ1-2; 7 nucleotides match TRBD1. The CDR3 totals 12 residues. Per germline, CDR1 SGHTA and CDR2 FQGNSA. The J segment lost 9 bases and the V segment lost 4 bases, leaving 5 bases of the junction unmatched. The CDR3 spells CASSSRQGSYTF. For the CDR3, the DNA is TGTGCCAGCAGCTCGAGACAGGGTAGCTACACCTTC.